This is a list of T cell receptor beta chains from one sample in a study of blood T cell repertoires in COVID-19. Produced via immunoSEQ multiplex PCR; TCRdb's table is partial and in-frame only. The table shows about 200,000 clones, with over 75% occurring only once. Sequencing was carried out using peripheral blood. These receptors were taken from a man in his fifties with acute or convalescent COVID-19. CDR3s include the opening cysteine and the closing phenylalanine or tryptophan. Expanded clones are given a class, and other clones once, few, many or no size at all.

cdr3_length | j_call | v_call | clone_size | cdr3_aa
14 | TRBJ1-5 | TRBV3-1/TRBV3-2 | few | CASSQARGGQPQHF
16 | TRBJ2-1 | TRBV5-4 | . | CASSHNTGASYNEQFF
16 | TRBJ1-5 | TRBV2 | . | CASSDRRGGGNQPQHF
17 | TRBJ2-5 | TRBV7-9 | . | CASSSGTSGGWQETQYF
14 | TRBJ1-1 | TRBV6-5 | . | CASSYRGRNTEAFF
14 | TRBJ1-1 | TRBV5-6 | . | CASSLRGPNTEAFF
14 | TRBJ2-3 | TRBV6-5 | . | CASSRTGSTDTQYF
14 | TRBJ1-6 | TRBV19 | . | CASRVSSYNSPLHF
14 | TRBJ2-1 | TRBV29-1 | . | CSVEVVSSYNEQFF
15 | TRBJ2-1 | TRBV11-3 | . | CASSLERGRHNEQFF
12 | TRBJ1-4 | TRBV7-6 | once | CASSHRSGKLFF
12 | TRBJ2-5 | TRBV12-3/TRBV12-4 | once | CASSPGLGTQYF
11 | TRBJ1-2 | TRBV20-1 | . | CSATGGEGYTF
12 | TRBJ1-1 | TRBV11-2 | . | CASSKQGTEAFF
15 | TRBJ1-1 | TRBV30 | . | CAWSPRQGANTEAFF
17 | TRBJ1-1 | TRBV4-1 | . | CASSQQGQGSLNTEAFF
15 | TRBJ1-2 | TRBV7-9 | . | CASSRMVRENYGYTF
18 | TRBJ2-1 | TRBV5-1 | . | CASSKQPRTSGGVGEQFF
15 | TRBJ2-5 | TRBV18 | . | CASSPPGTGQETQYF
12 | TRBJ2-7 | TRBV7-9 | . | CASSLVTYEQYF
14 | TRBJ2-7 | TRBV2 | few | CASSEVSGANEQYF
13 | TRBJ1-2 | TRBV16 | . | CASSQGQGYGYTF
15 | TRBJ2-2 | TRBV5-1 | . | CASSRQGQNTGELFF
17 | TRBJ2-2 | TRBV5-1 | . | CASSHLQGSPAAGELFF
13 | TRBJ2-7 | TRBV6-6 | . | CASSSRGSYEQYF
15 | TRBJ1-1 | TRBV7-9 | . | CASSHAGWGNTEAFF
15 | TRBJ1-4 | TRBV6-5 | . | CASRDRAYGNEKLFF
16 | TRBJ1-5 | TRBV19 | . | CASSTPYRGGNQPQHF
14 | TRBJ2-2 | TRBV6-6 | . | CASSYSRGLGELFF
14 | TRBJ2-1 | TRBV18 | . | CASSLGTGGNEQFF
14 | TRBJ1-6 | TRBV5-1 | . | CASSPRQGGSPLHF
13 | TRBJ1-2 | TRBV9 | . | CASSASGRDGYTF
15 | TRBJ2-3 | TRBV6-5 | . | CASSDRDPSTDTQYF
13 | TRBJ1-2 | TRBV5-6 | once | CASSLELIYGYTF
14 | TRBJ1-2 | TRBV5-1 | . | CASSSGQLGYGYTF
14 | TRBJ1-1 | TRBV5-6 | few | CASTQVGDPAEAFF
15 | TRBJ2-5 | TRBV5-1 | . | CASSLWAGQGETQYF
15 | TRBJ1-1 | TRBV19 | . | CASSIVGTGGTEAFF
13 | TRBJ1-2 | TRBV5-1 | . | CASRQDRAGGYTF
14 | TRBJ1-5 | TRBV2 | . | CASSEQGQGQPQHF
15 | TRBJ2-2 | TRBV19 | few | CASSPRTGATGELFF
13 | TRBJ1-4 | TRBV12-3/TRBV12-4 | . | CASSLTTDEKLFF
14 | TRBJ1-1 | TRBV9 | . | CASSAAYRGTEAFF
16 | TRBJ2-1 | TRBV7-9 | . | CASSPQQGNLDNEQFF
17 | TRBJ1-6 | TRBV6-1 | . | CASSESGSRMYNSPLHF
15 | TRBJ2-5 | TRBV10-3 | . | CAISVGLASQETQYF
12 | TRBJ1-6 | TRBV29-1 | once | CSVEIAKSPLHF
16 | TRBJ1-4 | TRBV2 | . | CASSVQGTRSNEKLFF
14 | TRBJ1-3 | TRBV7-9 | once | CASSTGAHGNTIYF
15 | TRBJ2-3 | TRBV10-1 | once | CASSGGQGGTDTQYF
16 | TRBJ2-1 | TRBV19 | . | CASSPRRGLRSYEQFF
17 | TRBJ1-2 | TRBV5-4 | . | CASSQGTGAHSNYGYTF